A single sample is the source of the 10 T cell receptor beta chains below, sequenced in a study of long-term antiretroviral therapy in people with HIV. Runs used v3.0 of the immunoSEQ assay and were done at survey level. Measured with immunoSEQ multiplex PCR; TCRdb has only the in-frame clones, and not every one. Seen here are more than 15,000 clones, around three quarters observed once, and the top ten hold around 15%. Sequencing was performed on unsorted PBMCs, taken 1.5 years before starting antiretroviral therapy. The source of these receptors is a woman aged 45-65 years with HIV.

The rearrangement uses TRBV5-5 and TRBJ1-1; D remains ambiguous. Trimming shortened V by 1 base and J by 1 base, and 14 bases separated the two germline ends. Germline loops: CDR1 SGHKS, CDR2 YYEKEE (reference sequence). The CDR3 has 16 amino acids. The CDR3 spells CASSLSVRISNTEAFF. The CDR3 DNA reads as TGTGCCAGCAGCTTGTCGGTCCGTATATCGAACACTGAAGCTTTCTTT.

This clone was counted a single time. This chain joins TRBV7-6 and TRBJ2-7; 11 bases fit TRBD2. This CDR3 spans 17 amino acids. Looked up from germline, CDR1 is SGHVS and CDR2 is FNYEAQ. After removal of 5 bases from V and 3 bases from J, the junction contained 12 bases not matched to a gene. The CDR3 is CASSQGGLAGGFYEQYF. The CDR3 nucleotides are TGTGCCAGCAGCCAAGGGGGGCTAGCGGGGGGATTCTACGAGCAGTACTTC.

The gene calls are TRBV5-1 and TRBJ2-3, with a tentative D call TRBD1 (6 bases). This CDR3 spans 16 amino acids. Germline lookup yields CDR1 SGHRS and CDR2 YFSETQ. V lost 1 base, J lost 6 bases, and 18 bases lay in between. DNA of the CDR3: TGCGCCAGCAGCTTGCACGGACAGAACCTGGGGGATACGCAGTATTTT. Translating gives CASSLHGQNLGDTQYF.

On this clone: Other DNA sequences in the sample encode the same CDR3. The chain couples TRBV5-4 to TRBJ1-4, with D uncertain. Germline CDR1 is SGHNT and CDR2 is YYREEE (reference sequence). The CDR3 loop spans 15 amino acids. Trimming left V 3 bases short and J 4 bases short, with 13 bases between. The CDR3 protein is CASSSNRAVNEKLFF. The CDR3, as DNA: TGTGCCAGCAGCTCGAACCGGGCCGTTAATGAAAAACTGTTTTTT.

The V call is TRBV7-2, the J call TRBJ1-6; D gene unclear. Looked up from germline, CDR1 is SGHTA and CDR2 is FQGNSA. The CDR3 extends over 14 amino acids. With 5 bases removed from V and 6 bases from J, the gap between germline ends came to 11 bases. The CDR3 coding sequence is TGTGCCAGCAGCCATCTGACGGGTAATTCACCCCTCCACTTT. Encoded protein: CASSHLTGNSPLHF.

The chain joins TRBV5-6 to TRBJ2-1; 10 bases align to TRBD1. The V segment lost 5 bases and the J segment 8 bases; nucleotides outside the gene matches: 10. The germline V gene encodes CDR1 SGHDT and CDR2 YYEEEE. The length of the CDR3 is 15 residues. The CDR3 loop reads CASRMRQGALHEQFF. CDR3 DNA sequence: TGTGCCAGCAGGATGAGACAGGGGGCTTTACATGAGCAGTTCTTC.

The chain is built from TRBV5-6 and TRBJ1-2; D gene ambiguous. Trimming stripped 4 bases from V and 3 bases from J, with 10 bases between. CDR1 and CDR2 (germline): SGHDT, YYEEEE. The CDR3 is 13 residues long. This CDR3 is CASSPQRYYGYTF. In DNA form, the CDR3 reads TGTGCCAGCAGCCCCCAGCGGTACTATGGCTACACCTTC.

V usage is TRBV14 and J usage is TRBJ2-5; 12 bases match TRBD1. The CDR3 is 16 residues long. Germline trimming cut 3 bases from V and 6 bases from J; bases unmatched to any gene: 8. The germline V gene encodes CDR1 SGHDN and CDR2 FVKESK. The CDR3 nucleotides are TGTGCCAGCAGCCAGTCCGGGACAGGGGGCTGGCAGACCCAGTACTTC. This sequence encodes CASSQSGTGGWQTQYF.

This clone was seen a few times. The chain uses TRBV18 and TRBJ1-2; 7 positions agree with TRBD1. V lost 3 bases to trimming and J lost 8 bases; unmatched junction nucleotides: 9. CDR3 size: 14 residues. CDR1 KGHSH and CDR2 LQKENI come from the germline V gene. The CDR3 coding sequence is TGTGCCAGCTCACCTCCCGGGACAGCGGGAGGCTACACCTTC. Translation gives CASSPPGTAGGYTF.

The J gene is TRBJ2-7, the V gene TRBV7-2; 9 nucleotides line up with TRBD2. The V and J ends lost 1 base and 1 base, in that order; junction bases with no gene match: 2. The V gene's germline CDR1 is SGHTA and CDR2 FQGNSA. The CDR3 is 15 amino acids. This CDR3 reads CASSLGAGGSYEQYV. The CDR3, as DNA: TGTGCCAGCAGCTTAGGGGCGGGGGGGTCCTACGAGCAGTACGTC.